This T cell receptor beta chain was profiled in a study of shared clonotypes between healthy human individuals. Points from the study as a whole: Relative to memory subsets, naive subsets generally showed larger estimated richness.

Healthy and HIV-negative, the adult donors had no recent acute infections or vaccinations. This clone was seen a few times. Its antigen is unidentified. At the DNA level, this CDR3 is encoded by other sequences in the same sample as well. As processed by the authors: Without quality scores, immunoSEQ junctional reads could not be filtered like full-length reads. Produced via immunoSEQ multiplex PCR; TCRdb's table is partial and in-frame only. V and J calls and clone size follow that table, whereas D and trimming were derived from the DNA. The data hold around 1 million clones, with 60% to 85% observed a single time. The sequence was obtained from a man between 18 and 35 years old in good health. Sequences were obtained from memory CD4+ T cells sorted from blood. The subset denotes: CD45RA-negative fraction.

The CDR3 sequence: CASSQVPNTEAFF. In DNA form, the CDR3 reads TGCGCCAGCAGCCAAGTACCGAACACTGAAGCTTTCTTT. The chain joins TRBV4-1 to TRBJ1-1; D gene unclear. The CDR3 runs to 13 residues. The germline V and J ends were trimmed by 1 base and 1 base, with 4 bases remaining between them. Per germline, CDR1 MGHRA and CDR2 YSYEKL.